The 21 T cell receptor beta chains below come from one sample, sequenced in a study of long-term antiretroviral therapy in people with HIV. The authors ran the immunoSEQ assay, v3.0, at survey level. Assay: immunoSEQ multiplex PCR; the TCRdb copy retains only in-frame clones and omits some. Among 20,000 to 25,000 clones listed, roughly 80% were seen once. The sample in question was unsorted PBMCs, obtained 1.1 years before starting antiretroviral therapy. The origin of the receptors is a middle-aged woman with HIV.

This chain connects TRBV5-1 to TRBJ1-1; D not certain. This CDR3 is built from 15 residues. The V gene's germline CDR1 is SGHRS and CDR2 YFSETQ. The V end was cut by 1 base, the J end by 6 bases, with 16 bases between. CDR3: CASSLSIGIVAEAFF. The CDR3 DNA reads as TGCGCCAGCAGCTTGTCTATAGGGATCGTGGCTGAAGCTTTCTTT.

This chain connects TRBV7-9 to TRBJ2-1, with TRBD2 matching over 9 bases. Germline trimming cut 10 bases from V and 4 bases from J; bases unmatched to any gene: 11. Germline CDR1 reads SEHNR; CDR2 reads FQNEAQ (reference sequence). There are 15 residues in the CDR3. CDR3 coding DNA: TGTGCCACCCAGGCGGGGACTAGCCAATACAATGAGCAGTTCTTC. As protein: CATQAGTSQYNEQFF.

Only one count was recorded for this clone. The V call is TRBV5-1, the J call TRBJ2-2, with D perhaps matching TRBD1 (5 bases). CDR1 and CDR2 from the germline V gene are SGHRS and YFSETQ. This CDR3 comprises 15 residues. Trimming pared 5 bases from V and 5 bases from J, leaving 16 bases between. The DNA of the CDR3 is TGCGCCAGCAGAACGCAGGGCTATGGTACCGGGGAGCTGTTTTTT. Amino acids: CASRTQGYGTGELFF.

The J gene is TRBJ2-1, the V gene TRBV10-2; D might be TRBD2 (5 bases). Germline assignment: CDR1 WSHSY and CDR2 SAAADI. Trimming took 2 bases from V and 9 from J, leaving 17 bases between them. The CDR3 covers 15 residues. The DNA for the CDR3 is TGCGCCAGCAGTGAGGCGGGCCAATTTAGCACTGAGCAGTTCTTC. It yields the protein CASSEAGQFSTEQFF.

The CDR3 DNA reads TGTGCCAGCAGCTTAGGAGCTCAGCCCCAGCATTTT. Protein sequence: CASSLGAQPQHF. The chain joins TRBV7-9 to TRBJ1-5; D ambiguous. This CDR3 is built from 12 residues. In germline, CDR1 is SEHNR, CDR2 FQNEAQ (reference sequence). Trimming took off 1 base at V and 6 bases at J, with 4 bases between the two ends.

The gene calls are TRBV11-3 and TRBJ2-5, with D tentatively TRBD1 (6 bases). This CDR3 has 14 residues. Germline V gene lookup returns CDR1 SGHNT and CDR2 YENEEA. Trimming pared 4 bases from V and 5 bases from J, leaving 14 bases between. The CDR3 is CASSSRGKVETQYF. The CDR3 nucleotides are TGTGCCAGCAGCTCGAGGGGGAAAGTGGAGACCCAGTACTTC.

V and J are TRBV19 and TRBJ2-7, with TRBD2 matching over 10 bases. The V gene end was trimmed by 6 bases and the J gene end by 5 bases; junction bases not matched to a gene: 13. From germline, CDR1 is LNHDA and CDR2 SQIVND (reference sequence). The CDR3 loop spans 16 amino acids. The CDR3 DNA follows: TGTGCCAGTAGCCTACTAGCGGGGCTAGGAGTCCACGAGCAGTACTTC. Encoded protein: CASSLLAGLGVHEQYF.

A single count supports this clone. V usage is TRBV7-9 and J usage is TRBJ2-7; D is unresolved. Germline V CDR1 and CDR2: SEHNR, FQNEAQ (reference sequence). CDR3 size: 12 residues. V shed 5 bases and J shed 3 bases, with 8 bases lying between them. CDR3 in DNA: TGTGCCAGCAGCCCACTCAGCTACGAGCAGTACTTC. Encoded protein: CASSPLSYEQYF. The variable domain in full, completed from reference TRBV7-9 and TRBJ2-7, reads DTGVSQNPRHKITKRGQNVTFRCDPISEHNRLYWYRQTLGQGPEFLTYFQNEAQLEKSRLLSDRFSAERPKGSFSTLEIQRTEQGDSAMYLCASSPLSYEQYFGPGTRLTVT.

On this clone: The germline gene is not matched at one end of the junction; a read error may be the cause. The rearrangement uses TRBV11-2 and TRBJ1-3; no clear D gene. This CDR3 contains 13 residues. Germline-derived CDR1 and CDR2 are SGHAT and FQNNGV. As DNA, the CDR3 is TGTGCCACCAGCCAATGGTCTGGAAACACCATATATTTT. This translates into CATSQWSGNTIYF.

In this sample, this clone turned up once. This chain uses TRBV4-1 with TRBJ2-2; D is ambiguous. V lost 1 base to trimming and J lost 1 base, with 7 bases between them. The CDR3 extends over 15 amino acids. CDR1 and CDR2 from the germline V gene are MGHRA and YSYEKL. CDR3 loop: CASSQAIRNTGELFF. In nucleotides, the CDR3 is TGCGCCAGCAGCCAAGCAATCAGGAACACCGGGGAGCTGTTTTTT.

Only a few counts were recorded for this clone. This chain uses TRBV6-5 with TRBJ2-7; D possibly corresponds to TRBD1 (6 bases). The CDR3 covers 16 residues. V gave up 0 bases and J gave up 5 bases, with 17 bases separating them. The germline gives CDR1 MNHEY, CDR2 SVGAGI. The CDR3 DNA is TGTGCCAGCAGTTACTCCTTTAACAGGGTTTTTAACGAGCAGTACTTC. Its translation: CASSYSFNRVFNEQYF.

V and J are TRBV7-9 and TRBJ2-1; 8 nucleotides agree with TRBD2. Germline CDR1 is SEHNR and CDR2 is FQNEAQ (reference sequence). This CDR3 is 17 amino acids long. V lost 3 bases and J lost 6; bases outside the gene matches: 13. The CDR3 sequence: CASSLGVSGSSVNEQFF. Here the CDR3 DNA reads TGTGCCAGCAGCTTGGGTGTGAGCGGGAGTTCGGTCAATGAGCAGTTCTTC.

The V gene is TRBV7-9, the J gene TRBJ2-6; a weak D match, TRBD1 (5 bases). CDR1 is SEHNR and CDR2 is FQNEAQ in the germline V gene (reference sequence). There are 16 residues in the CDR3. Trimming took off 5 bases at V and 0 bases at J, with 11 bases between the two ends. The CDR3, as DNA: TGTGCCAGCAGCCTCCTAGGACACTCTGGGGCCAACGTCCTGACTTTC. This encodes CASSLLGHSGANVLTF. Variable domain in full (rest from reference TRBV7-9 and TRBJ2-6): DTGVSQNPRHKITKRGQNVTFRCDPISEHNRLYWYRQTLGQGPEFLTYFQNEAQLEKSRLLSDRFSAERPKGSFSTLEIQRTEQGDSAMYLCASSLLGHSGANVLTFGAGSRLTVL.

V usage is TRBV14 and J usage is TRBJ1-2; D not certain. From germline, CDR1 is SGHDN and CDR2 FVKESK. There are 16 residues in the CDR3. Trimming left V 3 bases short and J 4 bases short, with 18 bases between. CDR3 protein: CASSQHAGKGSYGYTF. CDR3 DNA sequence: TGTGCCAGCAGCCAGCATGCGGGGAAGGGTAGCTATGGCTACACCTTC.

The count of this clone is one. The J gene is TRBJ2-7, the V gene TRBV5-1, with D perhaps TRBD1 or TRBD2 (5 bases each). Per germline, CDR1 SGHRS and CDR2 YFSETQ. V was trimmed by 3 bases and J by 3 bases, leaving 16 bases between them. The CDR3 is 15 amino acids. CDR3 DNA: TGCGCCAGCAGCTCCACACGGTGGGGGAACTACGAGCAGTACTTC. Protein product: CASSSTRWGNYEQYF.

The CDR3 DNA sequence: TGTGCCAGTAGTTTCTACGGGAGGAGCTCCTACAATGAGCAGTTCTTC. This encodes CASSFYGRSSYNEQFF. The V and J genes are TRBV19 and TRBJ2-1, with 7 bases that match TRBD2. Per germline, CDR1 LNHDA and CDR2 SQIVND (reference sequence). V dropped 5 bases and J dropped 0; count of bases not matched to a gene: 7. The CDR3 is made up of 16 amino acids.

The rearrangement uses TRBV6-5 and TRBJ1-1; no reliable D call. Germline V lookup: CDR1 MNHEY, CDR2 SVGAGI. V was shortened by 4 bases and J by 4 bases, with 10 bases between the two germline ends. CDR3 length equals 13 residues. CDR3 sequence: CASSSRLGTEAFF. In nucleotides, the CDR3 is TGTGCCAGCAGTTCCCGCCTGGGCACTGAAGCTTTCTTT.

The chain is built from TRBV5-4 and TRBJ2-3; 8 bases align to TRBD2. The CDR3 consists of 14 residues. Germline CDR1 is SGHNT and CDR2 is YYREEE (reference sequence). Losses at the gene ends were 2 bases for V and 2 bases for J; bases not matched to a gene: 1. DNA of the CDR3: TGTGCCAGCAGCTTCGGGGGGGACACAGATACGCAGTATTTT. Its protein product is CASSFGGDTDTQYF.

This sequence joins TRBV15 and TRBJ2-3; D is perhaps TRBD1 (5 bases). The length of the CDR3 is 15 residues. The V and J ends lost 6 bases and 1 base respectively, with 14 bases between them. Germline V gene lookup returns CDR1 LNHNV and CDR2 YYDKDF (reference sequence). The CDR3 sequence is CATSQGGAGTDTQYF. CDR3 sequence (DNA): TGTGCCACCAGTCAGGGCGGAGCAGGCACAGATACGCAGTATTTT.

This clone appeared a single time. This chain uses TRBV15 with TRBJ1-2; a possible D gene is TRBD1 (6 bases). Germline assignment: CDR1 LNHNV and CDR2 YYDKDF (reference sequence). This CDR3 spans 15 amino acids. V was pared by 6 bases and J by 5 bases, with 19 bases between. CDR3 residues: CATRGERTAYYGYTF. The CDR3 bases are TGTGCCACCAGGGGGGAACGGACAGCCTATTATGGCTACACCTTC.

This clone appeared once. This chain links TRBV19 with TRBJ1-3; D is unclear. V was pared by 4 bases and J by 2 bases, with 12 bases between. The germline gives CDR1 LNHDA, CDR2 SQIVND (reference sequence). This CDR3 is 15 amino acids long. The CDR3: CASSKLDGTGNTIYF. CDR3 nucleotide sequence: TGTGCCAGTAGTAAGCTGGACGGCACTGGAAACACCATATATTTT.